One sample yielded the 11 T cell receptor beta chains listed below, sequenced in a study of blood T cell repertoires in COVID-19. The protocol was immunoSEQ multiplex PCR, while the TCRdb copy is restricted to in-frame clones and leaves out a portion. This table has approximately 180,000 clones, more than 70% appearing once. The sample consisted of peripheral blood. These receptor sequences come from a man in his forties or fifties with active or convalescent COVID-19.

The chain recombines TRBV3-1 (or the pseudogene TRBV3-2) with TRBJ2-7, with D maybe TRBD1 (5 bases). The germline V gene encodes CDR1 LGHDT and CDR2 YNNKEL (reference sequence). This CDR3 has 13 residues. V gave up 0 bases and J gave up 5 bases, with 8 bases separating them. This chain's CDR3 is CASSQDRVHEQYF. The CDR3 region has the DNA TGTGCCAGCAGCCAAGACAGGGTCCACGAGCAGTACTTC.

The chain uses TRBV28 and TRBJ2-4; TRBD1 agrees at 7 bases. With V trimmed by 7 bases and J by 0 bases, 12 bases remained unmatched. Per germline, CDR1 MDHEN and CDR2 SYDVKM. This CDR3 region has 17 residues. The CDR3 coding sequence is TGTGCCAGCACCCCCAGGGGACAGTACCTAGCCAAAAACATTCAGTACTTC. It yields the protein CASTPRGQYLAKNIQYF.

V and J are TRBV6-5 and TRBJ1-5; perhaps TRBD1 as D (6 bases). The ends were cut back, 0 bases at V and 6 bases at J, with 12 bases in the middle. The CDR3 length is 15 residues. The germline CDR1 and CDR2 sequences are MNHEY and SVGAGI. In DNA, the CDR3 is TGTGCCAGCAGTTACTCGAAACAGGGTGGTCAGCCCCAGCATTTT. This gives the protein CASSYSKQGGQPQHF.

The V call is TRBV6-5, the J call TRBJ1-5; D gene uncertain. Germline CDR1 and CDR2: MNHEY and SVGAGI. The CDR3 consists of 15 residues. Trimming removed 6 bases from V and 1 base from J, with 13 bases in between. The CDR3 bases are TGTGCCAGCAGGGGTCTGGAGGGAAGCAATCAGCCCCAGCATTTT. It translates to CASRGLEGSNQPQHF.

The chain employs TRBV4-3 and TRBJ2-2; the D is unclear. The CDR3 is 13 residues long. Trimming took 0 bases from V and 6 from J, leaving 5 bases between them. Germline loops: CDR1 LGHNA, CDR2 YSLEER. For the CDR3, the DNA is TGCGCCAGCAGCCAAGATCGGGCCGGGGAGCTGTTTTTT. The encoded protein is CASSQDRAGELFF.

V is TRBV4-1 and J is TRBJ2-3, with D hard to call. Germline assignment: CDR1 MGHRA and CDR2 YSYEKL. There are 14 residues in the CDR3. The germline V and J ends were trimmed by 4 bases and 2 bases, with 10 bases remaining between them. The CDR3 reads CASSPAGFTDTQYF. For the CDR3, the DNA is TGCGCCAGCAGCCCCGCCGGGTTCACAGATACGCAGTATTTT.

This clone was picked up many times. The chain carries TRBV29-1 and TRBJ1-1, with TRBD1 identical over 7 bases. Germline CDR1 SQVTM, CDR2 ANQGSEA. The CDR3 sequence is 13 residues long. V lost 6 bases, J lost 0 bases, and 4 bases stayed unmatched. The CDR3 reads CSVMGQLNTEAFF. CDR3 DNA: TGCAGCGTGATGGGACAGCTGAACACTGAAGCTTTCTTT.

The CDR3 nucleotides are TGTGCCAGCAGGGCTCCAGGGGGGAACACTGAAGCTTTCTTT. As protein: CASRAPGGNTEAFF. The chain recombines TRBV6-5 with TRBJ1-1; 7 bases agree with TRBD1. The V and J ends lost 6 bases and 1 base, in that order; junction bases with no gene match: 5. Germline V gives CDR1 MNHEY, CDR2 SVGAGI. The CDR3 is 14 residues long.

This chain's CDR3 is CASGKQGSNTEAFF. CDR3 coding DNA: TGTGCCAGCGGAAAACAGGGCTCGAACACTGAAGCTTTCTTT. The chain carries TRBV7-9 and TRBJ1-1, with D maybe TRBD1 (6 bases). The CDR3 covers 14 residues. The V and J ends lost 8 bases and 1 base respectively, with 14 bases between them. CDR1 and CDR2 from the germline V gene are SEHNR and FQNEAQ (reference sequence).

The chain combines TRBV5-4 with TRBJ1-5; a possible D gene is TRBD1 (5 bases). The CDR3 runs to 14 residues. The V gene's germline CDR1 is SGHNT and CDR2 YYREEE (reference sequence). The V end lost 1 base, the J end lost 3 bases, and 8 bases lay between the germline ends. CDR3 sequence reads: CASSLQGVNQPQHF. The CDR3, as DNA: TGTGCCAGCAGCTTGCAAGGGGTCAATCAGCCCCAGCATTTT.

This rearrangement joins TRBV27 to TRBJ2-1, with D perhaps TRBD2 (5 bases). The V and J ends lost 6 bases and 9 bases respectively, with 15 bases between them. This CDR3 region has 13 residues. From germline, CDR1 is MNHEY and CDR2 SMNVEV (reference sequence). CDR3 sequence reads: CASSPPGFGEQFF. The CDR3 DNA reads TGTGCCAGCAGCCCCCCGGGATTCGGTGAGCAGTTCTTC.